The next 15 T cell receptor beta chains were all read from a single sample in a study of blood T cell repertoires in COVID-19. Only in-frame clones appear in the TCRdb table, and some are missing; sequencing was by immunoSEQ multiplex PCR. The table shows some 160,000 clones, with under 85% occurring only once. The specimen was peripheral blood. These TCRs come from a man aged 70-80 years who had recovered from COVID-19.

The genes are TRBV27 and TRBJ1-1; D uncertain. V dropped 3 bases and J dropped 4 bases, with 12 bases sitting between them. CDR1 MNHEY and CDR2 SMNVEV come from the germline V gene (reference sequence). This CDR3 region has 14 residues. CDR3 sequence (DNA): TGTGCCAGCAGTTTTAGGGAGCGGAGCACTGAAGCTTTCTTT. Encoded protein: CASSFRERSTEAFF.

V usage is TRBV6-5 and J usage is TRBJ1-2; no clear D gene. V was pared by 7 bases and J by 4 bases, with 19 bases between. The CDR3 runs to 15 residues. Germline V gene sequence: CDR1 MNHEY, CDR2 SVGAGI. The CDR3 here is CASTKKLGGLYGYTF. CDR3 DNA sequence: TGTGCCAGCACAAAAAAGTTAGGCGGGCTCTATGGCTACACCTTC.

The J gene is TRBJ2-7, the V gene TRBV6-6; 7 positions match TRBD2. Trimming cost V 7 bases and J 11 bases; bases outside gene matches: 20. Germline CDR1 reads MNHNY; CDR2 reads SVGAGI (reference sequence). The CDR3 is 15 residues long. This CDR3 reads CASTPGGLEPFFEYF. The CDR3 nucleotides read TGTGCCAGCACCCCGGGTGGACTAGAACCTTTTTTCGAGTACTTC.

The chain uses TRBV29-1 and TRBJ2-1, with 7 bases matching TRBD2. With V trimmed by 7 bases and J by 7 bases, 4 bases remained unmatched. Germline CDR1 is SQVTM and CDR2 is ANQGSEA. This CDR3 region has 11 residues. The CDR3 region is CSGWRENEQFF. As DNA, the CDR3 is TGCAGCGGTTGGCGGGAGAATGAGCAGTTCTTC.

CDR3 DNA: TGTGCCATCAGGGAAGGAGGAGGTGAAAAACTGTTTTTT. Amino acids: CAIREGGGEKLFF. This sequence joins TRBV10-3 and TRBJ1-4; D unresolved. Trimming stripped 6 bases from V and 7 bases from J, with 12 bases between. The germline V gene encodes CDR1 ENHRY and CDR2 SYGVKD. CDR3 length equals 13 residues.

This chain uses TRBV6-5 with TRBJ2-7; a possible D gene is TRBD2 (5 bases). Germline-derived CDR1 and CDR2 are MNHEY and SVGAGI. This CDR3 region has 12 residues. The V end was cut by 8 bases, the J end by 0 bases, with 8 bases between. CDR3 protein: CASCRGSYEQYF. In DNA, the CDR3 is TGTGCCAGCTGTCGGGGCTCCTACGAGCAGTACTTC.

The chain has TRBV18 and TRBJ1-3; no firm D call. Germline V gives CDR1 KGHSH, CDR2 LQKENI. Trimming pared 0 bases from V and 2 bases from J, leaving 14 bases between. This CDR3 has 17 residues. CDR3 in amino acids: CASSPPNGENAGNTIYF. CDR3 sequence (DNA): TGTGCCAGCTCACCACCAAACGGGGAGAACGCTGGAAACACCATATATTTT.

CDR3 region: CASRGWDRGGAAAAEQYF. CDR3 nucleotides: TGTGCCAGCAGGGGCTGGGACAGGGGAGGAGCTGCTGCTGCCGAGCAGTACTTC. This chain joins TRBV5-4 and TRBJ2-7, with 10 bases identical to TRBD1. The V gene's germline CDR1 is SGHNT and CDR2 YYREEE (reference sequence). CDR3 size: 18 residues. V lost 5 bases and J lost 6; bases outside the gene matches: 20.

The chain combines TRBV3-1 (or the pseudogene TRBV3-2) with TRBJ2-2, with 9 nucleotides matching TRBD1. Germline V gene data show CDR1 as LGHDT and CDR2 as YNNKEL (reference sequence). V lost 2 bases and J lost 2; bases outside the gene matches: 6. The CDR3 totals 17 residues. The DNA of the CDR3 is TGTGCCAGCAGCCAATTAGGGACAGGGATTAACACCGGGGAGCTGTTTTTT. It is translated as CASSQLGTGINTGELFF.

The chain recombines TRBV9 with TRBJ2-2, with D uncertain. The CDR3 loop spans 14 amino acids. Germline loops: CDR1 SGDLS, CDR2 YYNGEE. Trimming pared 0 bases from V and 1 base from J, leaving 4 bases between. CDR3 residues: CASSVAGNTGELFF. The CDR3 region has the DNA TGTGCCAGCAGCGTAGCAGGGAACACCGGGGAGCTGTTTTTT. Based on the CDR3 plus reference TRBV9 and TRBJ2-2, the full variable domain is DSGVTQTPKHLITATGQRVTLRCSPRSGDLSVYWYQQSLDQGLQFLIQYYNGEERAKGNILERFSAQQFPDLHSELNLSSLELGDSALYFCASSVAGNTGELFFGEGSRLTVL.

V usage is TRBV28 and J usage is TRBJ1-1; 7 nucleotides line up with TRBD1. CDR3 length: 14 residues. Germline CDR1 is MDHEN and CDR2 is SYDVKM. With V trimmed by 3 bases and J by 5 bases, 6 bases remained unmatched. CDR3 residues: CASSFPGQATEAFF. In DNA, the CDR3 is TGTGCCAGCAGTTTCCCCGGACAGGCTACTGAAGCTTTCTTT.

This chain uses TRBV3-1 (or the pseudogene TRBV3-2) with TRBJ1-1, with 7 bases that match TRBD1. Germline V gene sequence: CDR1 LGHDT, CDR2 YNNKEL (reference sequence). The CDR3 runs to 13 residues. V shed 4 bases, J shed 4 bases, and the junction held 3 bases outside the gene matches. DNA of the CDR3: TGTGCCAGCAGCCGACAGGGTGCCACTGAAGCTTTCTTT. It codes for CASSRQGATEAFF.

In its sample, this clone was seen once. This chain connects TRBV5-6 to TRBJ2-7, with a possible D match to TRBD2 (6 bases). Trimming shortened V by 4 bases and J by 3 bases, and 20 bases separated the two germline ends. The CDR3 contains 16 residues. Germline loops: CDR1 SGHDT, CDR2 YYEEEE. The DNA for the CDR3 is TGTGCCAGCAGCAAACGGGGGATCCTCTCGGGCTACGAGCAGTACTTC. Amino acids: CASSKRGILSGYEQYF.

The chain carries TRBV3-1 (or the pseudogene TRBV3-2) and TRBJ2-1; D is undetermined. The CDR3 runs to 12 residues. The germline gives CDR1 LGHDT, CDR2 YNNKEL (reference sequence). V was trimmed by 0 bases and J by 8 bases, leaving 5 bases between them. The CDR3 region has the DNA TGTGCCAGCAGCCAAGAATCCGATGAGCAGTTCTTC. Residues: CASSQESDEQFF.

This sequence joins TRBV3-1 (or the pseudogene TRBV3-2) and TRBJ1-3; D not resolved. V was clipped by 1 base and J by 4 bases, with 8 bases between them. There are 14 residues in the CDR3. Germline-derived CDR1 and CDR2 are LGHDT and YNNKEL (reference sequence). CDR3 amino acids: CASSQGESGNTIYF. In DNA, the CDR3 is TGTGCCAGCAGCCAAGGGGAGTCCGGAAACACCATATATTTT.